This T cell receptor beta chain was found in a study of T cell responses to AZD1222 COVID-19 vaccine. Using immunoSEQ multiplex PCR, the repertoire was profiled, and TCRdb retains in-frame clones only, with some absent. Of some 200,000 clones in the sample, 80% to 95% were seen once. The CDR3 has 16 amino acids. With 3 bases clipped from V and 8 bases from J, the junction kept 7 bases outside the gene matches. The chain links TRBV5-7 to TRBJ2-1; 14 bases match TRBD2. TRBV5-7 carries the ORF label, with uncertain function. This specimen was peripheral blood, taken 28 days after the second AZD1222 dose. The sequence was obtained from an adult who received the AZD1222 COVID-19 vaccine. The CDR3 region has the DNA TGTGCCAGCAGCTGGGGGACTAGCGGGAGTAACGATGAGCAGTTCTTC. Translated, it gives CASSWGTSGSNDEQFF.